These 9 T cell receptor beta chains were all obtained from the same sample, sequenced in a study of blood T cell repertoires in COVID-19. The protocol was immunoSEQ multiplex PCR, while the TCRdb copy is restricted to in-frame clones and leaves out a portion. Here the sample spans some 150,000 clones, around nine tenths being singletons. Sequenced: peripheral blood. These receptors were obtained from a human donor in a cohort sampled during active COVID-19.

The rearrangement uses TRBV3-1 (or the pseudogene TRBV3-2) and TRBJ2-1; 7 bases agree with TRBD2. The CDR3 covers 13 residues. Trimming cost V 4 bases and J 5 bases; bases outside gene matches: 2. The germline V gene has CDR1 LGHDT and CDR2 YNNKEL (reference sequence). The CDR3 is CASSLAGHNEQFF. The CDR3 region has the DNA TGTGCCAGCAGCCTAGCGGGTCACAATGAGCAGTTCTTC.

The chain has TRBV11-2 and TRBJ1-4, with D hard to call. V shed 7 bases and J shed 0 bases, with 9 bases lying between them. The V gene's germline CDR1 is SGHAT and CDR2 FQNNGV. The CDR3 spans 14 residues. For the CDR3, the DNA is TGTGCCAGCACTCCGACAACAACTAATGAAAAACTGTTTTTT. Protein sequence: CASTPTTTNEKLFF.

The chain combines TRBV7-9 with TRBJ2-7; D ambiguous. The CDR3 consists of 14 residues. V was pared by 4 bases and J by 0 bases, with 10 bases between. Per the germline V gene, CDR1 is SEHNR and CDR2 is FQNEAQ (reference sequence). The CDR3 protein is CASSSLLPSYEQYF. The CDR3 DNA reads as TGTGCCAGCAGCTCCCTTCTACCCTCCTACGAGCAGTACTTC.

The chain links TRBV11-2 to TRBJ2-5, with a weak D call TRBD1 (5 bases). CDR3 length equals 14 residues. The V end was cut by 2 bases, the J end by 2 bases, with 9 bases between. Germline lookup yields CDR1 SGHAT and CDR2 FQNNGV. CDR3 nucleotides: TGTGCCAGCAGCTTACAGGGAAGGCAAGAGACCCAGTACTTC. Amino acids: CASSLQGRQETQYF.

This clone occurred once. The V call is TRBV3-1 (or the pseudogene TRBV3-2), the J call TRBJ2-7; 10 bases agree with TRBD2. With 0 bases clipped from V and 6 bases from J, the junction kept 8 bases outside the gene matches. The CDR3 runs 16 residues. Germline V gene lookup returns CDR1 LGHDT and CDR2 YNNKEL (reference sequence). CDR3 in amino acids: CASSQEGAGGIGEQYF. The CDR3 DNA sequence: TGTGCCAGCAGCCAAGAGGGAGCGGGGGGGATCGGCGAGCAGTACTTC.

The chain uses TRBV9 and TRBJ2-1, with D possibly TRBD1 on 5 matching bases. The CDR3 totals 16 residues. Germline V gene lookup returns CDR1 SGDLS and CDR2 YYNGEE. The V and J ends lost 0 bases and 0 bases respectively, with 10 bases between them. For the CDR3, the DNA is TGTGCCAGCAGCGTAGGGGTACAGGCCTCCTACAATGAGCAGTTCTTC. Translated, it gives CASSVGVQASYNEQFF.

The count of this clone is one. The chain combines TRBV4-2 with TRBJ2-2; the D gene is possibly TRBD1 (6 bases). The CDR3 loop spans 16 amino acids. Between the trimmed V and J ends, which lost 3 bases and 5 bases, there was a span of 16 bases. Germline CDR1 LGHNA, CDR2 YNFKEQ. The CDR3 coding sequence is TGTGCCAGCAGCCATGGCAGGGGTTTGAGAACCGGGGAGCTGTTTTTT. It codes for CASSHGRGLRTGELFF.

This sequence joins TRBV5-4 and TRBJ2-1; D might be TRBD1 (6 bases). Germline V gene data show CDR1 as SGHNT and CDR2 as YYREEE (reference sequence). The CDR3 totals 15 residues. V lost 0 bases and J lost 3, with 10 bases in between. CDR3 region: CASSLEAGDYNEQFF. In DNA form, the CDR3 reads TGTGCCAGCAGCTTGGAGGCAGGGGACTACAATGAGCAGTTCTTC.

The genes are TRBV5-4 and TRBJ2-1; 12 bases are a match to TRBD2. Trimming removed 4 bases from V and 8 bases from J; junction bases left unmatched: 7. Germline V lookup: CDR1 SGHNT, CDR2 YYREEE (reference sequence). CDR3 length: 15 amino acids. The CDR3 reads CASSPETSGGYEQFF. CDR3 nucleotide sequence: TGTGCCAGCAGCCCCGAGACTAGCGGGGGCTATGAGCAGTTCTTC.